The sequence of this TCR beta chain was determined in a study of shared clonotypes between healthy human individuals. The CDR3 runs 11 residues. In germline, CDR1 is MGHDK, CDR2 SYGVNS. V dropped 8 bases and J dropped 5 bases, with 8 bases sitting between them. This clone was seen just once. Libraries were prepared by immunoSEQ multiplex PCR; TCRdb keeps only in-frame clonotypes and omits some of them. The sample records 2 million to 3 million clones, roughly 93% being singletons. What was sequenced was naive CD4+ T cells from PBMCs. Subset specified: CD45RA+ positively selected. This clonotype was sampled from a man aged 18-30 years in good health. Some clones in this sample may be carry-over from other donors' samples. This chain links TRBV25-1 with TRBJ2-3; D call uncertain. CDR3 residues: CASGKEDTQYF. The CDR3 nucleotides read TGTGCCAGCGGTAAGGAAGATACGCAGTATTTT.